This T cell receptor beta chain was recorded in a study of shared clonotypes between healthy human individuals. The wider study: Per-donor plates numbered three CD4 naive, three CD4 memory, two CD8 naive and one CD8 memory.

Data came from immunoSEQ multiplex PCR; TCRdb stores just in-frame clones and leaves some out. The table records around 2.3 million clones, about 94% of them present only once. Germline CDR1 and CDR2: MGHRA and YSYEKL. This CDR3 is built from 16 residues. V shed 3 bases, J shed 0 bases, and the junction held 3 bases outside the gene matches. The sequence was obtained from a man between 18 and 29 years old in good health. V is TRBV4-1 and J is TRBJ1-4; TRBD1 aligns across 8 bases. Material: naive CD4+ T cells sorted from blood. Subset meaning: CD45RA+ positively selected. CDR3 loop: CASSHPGGPTNEKLFF. In nucleotides, the CDR3 is TGCGCCAGCAGCCACCCAGGGGGCCCAACTAATGAAAAACTGTTTTTT.